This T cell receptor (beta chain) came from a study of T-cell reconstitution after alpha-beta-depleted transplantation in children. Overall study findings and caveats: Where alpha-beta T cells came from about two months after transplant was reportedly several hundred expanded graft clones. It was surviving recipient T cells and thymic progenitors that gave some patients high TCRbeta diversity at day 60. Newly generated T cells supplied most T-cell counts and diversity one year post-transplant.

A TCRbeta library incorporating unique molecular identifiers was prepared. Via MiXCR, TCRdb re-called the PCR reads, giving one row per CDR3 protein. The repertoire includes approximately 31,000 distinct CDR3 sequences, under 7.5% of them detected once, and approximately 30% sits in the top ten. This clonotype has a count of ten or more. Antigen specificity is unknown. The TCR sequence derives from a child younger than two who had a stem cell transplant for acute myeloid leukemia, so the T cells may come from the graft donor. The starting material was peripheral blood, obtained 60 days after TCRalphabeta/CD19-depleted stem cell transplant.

The CDR3 reads CASSVGGSSYNEQFF. The CDR3 coding sequence is TGTGCCAGCAGCGTTGGCGGGAGCTCCTACAATGAGCAGTTCTTC. This chain links TRBV7-6 with TRBJ2-1; TRBD2 aligns across 7 bases. Germline values: CDR1 SGHVS, CDR2 FNYEAQ. The CDR3 totals 15 residues. Germline trimming cut 5 bases from V and 0 bases from J; bases unmatched to any gene: 4.